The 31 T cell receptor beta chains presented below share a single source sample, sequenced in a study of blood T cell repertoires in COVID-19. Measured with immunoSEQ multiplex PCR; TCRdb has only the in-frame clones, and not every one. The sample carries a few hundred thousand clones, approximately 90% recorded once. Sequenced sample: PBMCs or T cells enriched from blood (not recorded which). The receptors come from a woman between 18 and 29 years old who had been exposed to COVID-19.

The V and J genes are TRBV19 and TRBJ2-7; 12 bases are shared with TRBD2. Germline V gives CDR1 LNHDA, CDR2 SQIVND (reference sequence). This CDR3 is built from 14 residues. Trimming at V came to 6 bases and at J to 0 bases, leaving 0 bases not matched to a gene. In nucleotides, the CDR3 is TGTGCCAGTAGGACTAGCGGGAGCTCCTACGAGCAGTACTTC. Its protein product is CASRTSGSSYEQYF.

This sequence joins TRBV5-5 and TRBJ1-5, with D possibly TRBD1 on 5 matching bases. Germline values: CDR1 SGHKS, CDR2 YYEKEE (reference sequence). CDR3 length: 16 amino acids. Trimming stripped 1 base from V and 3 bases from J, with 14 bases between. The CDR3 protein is CASSLRGEGPNQPQHF. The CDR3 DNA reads TGTGCCAGCAGCTTGCGGGGGGAAGGGCCCAATCAGCCCCAGCATTTT. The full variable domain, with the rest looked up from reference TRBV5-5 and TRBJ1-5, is DAGVTQSPTHLIKTRGQQVTLRCSPISGHKSVSWYQQVLGQGPQFIFQYYEKEERGRGNFPDRFSARQFPNYSSELNVNALLLGDSALYLCASSLRGEGPNQPQHFGDGTRLSIL.

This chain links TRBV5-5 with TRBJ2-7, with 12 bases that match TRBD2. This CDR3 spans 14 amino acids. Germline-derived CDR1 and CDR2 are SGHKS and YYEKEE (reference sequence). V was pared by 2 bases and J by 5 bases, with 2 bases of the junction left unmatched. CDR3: CASSLTSGRHEQYF. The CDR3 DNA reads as TGTGCCAGCAGCTTAACTAGCGGGAGGCACGAGCAGTACTTC.

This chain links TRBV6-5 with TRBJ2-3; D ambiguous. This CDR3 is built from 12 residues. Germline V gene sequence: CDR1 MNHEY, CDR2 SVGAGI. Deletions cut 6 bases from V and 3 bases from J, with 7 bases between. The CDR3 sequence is CASRHSTDTQYF. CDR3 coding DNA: TGTGCCAGCAGGCACTCAACAGATACGCAGTATTTT.

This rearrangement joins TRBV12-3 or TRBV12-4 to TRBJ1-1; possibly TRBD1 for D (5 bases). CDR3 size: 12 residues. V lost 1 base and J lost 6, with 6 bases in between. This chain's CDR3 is CASSLGGAEAFF. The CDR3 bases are TGTGCCAGCAGTTTAGGGGGGGCTGAAGCTTTCTTT.

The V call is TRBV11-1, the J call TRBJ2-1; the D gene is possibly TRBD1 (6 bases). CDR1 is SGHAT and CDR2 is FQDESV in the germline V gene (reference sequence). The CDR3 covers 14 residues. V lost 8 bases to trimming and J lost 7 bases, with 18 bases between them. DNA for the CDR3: TGTGCCAGCGCCATTACCTATCAGGGGAATGAGCAGTTCTTC. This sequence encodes CASAITYQGNEQFF. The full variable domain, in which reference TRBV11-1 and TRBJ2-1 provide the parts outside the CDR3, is EAEVAQSPRYKITEKSQAVAFWCDPISGHATLYWYRQILGQGPELLVQFQDESVVDDSQLPKDRFSAERLKGVDSTLKIQPAELGDSAMYLCASAITYQGNEQFFGPGTRLTVL.

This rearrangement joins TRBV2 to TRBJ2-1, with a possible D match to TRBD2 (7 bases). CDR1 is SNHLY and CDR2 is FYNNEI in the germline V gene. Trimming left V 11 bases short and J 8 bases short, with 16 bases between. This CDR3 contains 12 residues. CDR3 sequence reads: CASLGGGDEQFF. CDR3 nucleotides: TGTGCCTCCCTGGGGGGGGGCGATGAGCAGTTCTTC.

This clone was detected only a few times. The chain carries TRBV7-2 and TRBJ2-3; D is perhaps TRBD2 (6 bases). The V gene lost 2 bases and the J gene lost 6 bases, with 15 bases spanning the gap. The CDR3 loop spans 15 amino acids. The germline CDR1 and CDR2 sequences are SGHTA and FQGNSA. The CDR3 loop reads CASSLTYGSVDTQYF. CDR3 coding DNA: TGTGCCAGCAGCTTAACATACGGGAGCGTGGATACGCAGTATTTT.

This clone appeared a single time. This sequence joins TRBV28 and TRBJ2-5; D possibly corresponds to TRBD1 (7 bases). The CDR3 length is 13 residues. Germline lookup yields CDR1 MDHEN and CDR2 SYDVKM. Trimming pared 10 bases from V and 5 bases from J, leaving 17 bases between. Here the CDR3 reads CATQGGRGETQYF. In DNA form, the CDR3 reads TGTGCCACTCAGGGGGGACGGGGCGAGACCCAGTACTTC.

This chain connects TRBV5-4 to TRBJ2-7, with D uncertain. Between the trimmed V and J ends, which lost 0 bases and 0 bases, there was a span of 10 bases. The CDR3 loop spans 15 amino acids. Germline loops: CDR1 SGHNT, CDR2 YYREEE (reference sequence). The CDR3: CASSLATRSSYEQYF. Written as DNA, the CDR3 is TGTGCCAGCAGCTTGGCCACGAGGAGCTCCTACGAGCAGTACTTC.

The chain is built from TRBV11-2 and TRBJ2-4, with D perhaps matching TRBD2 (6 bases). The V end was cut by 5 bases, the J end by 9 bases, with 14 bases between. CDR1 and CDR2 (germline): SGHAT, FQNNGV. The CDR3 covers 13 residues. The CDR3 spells CASSPGVGRIQYF. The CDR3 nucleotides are TGTGCCAGCAGCCCGGGAGTTGGGCGCATTCAGTACTTC.

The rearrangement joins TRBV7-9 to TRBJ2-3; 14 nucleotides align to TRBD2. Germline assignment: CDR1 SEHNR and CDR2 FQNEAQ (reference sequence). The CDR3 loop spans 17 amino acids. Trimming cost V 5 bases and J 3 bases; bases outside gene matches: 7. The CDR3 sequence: CASSPAGTSGGTDTQYF. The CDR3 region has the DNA TGTGCCAGCAGCCCCGCCGGGACTAGCGGGGGTACAGATACGCAGTATTTT.

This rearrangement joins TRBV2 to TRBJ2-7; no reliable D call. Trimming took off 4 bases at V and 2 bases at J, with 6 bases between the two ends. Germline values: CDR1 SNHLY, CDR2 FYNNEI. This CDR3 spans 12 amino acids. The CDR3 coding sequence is TGTGCCAGCAGTGCTTCCCCCTACGAGCAGTACTTC. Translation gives CASSASPYEQYF.

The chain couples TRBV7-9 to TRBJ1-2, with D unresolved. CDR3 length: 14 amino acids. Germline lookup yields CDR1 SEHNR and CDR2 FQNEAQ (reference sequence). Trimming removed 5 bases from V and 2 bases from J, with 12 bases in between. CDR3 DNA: TGTGCCAGCAGCCCCGTGACAAAAAACTATGGCTACACCTTC. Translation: CASSPVTKNYGYTF.

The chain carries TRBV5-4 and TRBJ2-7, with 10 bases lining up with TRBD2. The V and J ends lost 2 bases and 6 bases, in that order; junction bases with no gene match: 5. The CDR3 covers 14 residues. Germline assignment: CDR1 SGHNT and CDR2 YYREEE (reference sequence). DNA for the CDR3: TGTGCCAGCAGCTTCCCTAGCGGGAGCCCCGAGCAGTACTTC. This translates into CASSFPSGSPEQYF.

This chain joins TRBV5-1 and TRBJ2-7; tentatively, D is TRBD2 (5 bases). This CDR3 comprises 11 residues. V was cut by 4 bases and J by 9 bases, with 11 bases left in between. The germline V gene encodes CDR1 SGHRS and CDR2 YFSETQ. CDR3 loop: CASSNGEWQYF. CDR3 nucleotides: TGCGCCAGCAGCAACGGGGAGTGGCAGTACTTC.

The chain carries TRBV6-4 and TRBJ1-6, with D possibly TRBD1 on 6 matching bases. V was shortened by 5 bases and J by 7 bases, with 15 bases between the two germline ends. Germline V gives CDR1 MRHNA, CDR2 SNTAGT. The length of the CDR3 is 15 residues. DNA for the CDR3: TGTGCCAGCAGTACCACGGGACAACCAAATTCACCCCTCCACTTT. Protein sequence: CASSTTGQPNSPLHF.

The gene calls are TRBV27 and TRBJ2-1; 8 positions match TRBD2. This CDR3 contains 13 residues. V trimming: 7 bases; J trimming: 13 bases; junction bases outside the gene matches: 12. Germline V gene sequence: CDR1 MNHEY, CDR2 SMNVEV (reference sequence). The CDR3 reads CASNASGRNTQFF. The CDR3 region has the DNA TGTGCCAGCAACGCTAGCGGGCGGAACACACAGTTCTTC.

The CDR3, as DNA: TGTGCCAGCAGCTCGATGACTAGCGCGTACAATGAGCAGTTCTTC. Translated, it gives CASSSMTSAYNEQFF. The rearrangement joins TRBV5-6 to TRBJ2-1; TRBD2 matches at 8 bases. The CDR3 runs to 15 residues. Germline trimming cut 3 bases from V and 4 bases from J; bases unmatched to any gene: 6. Germline CDR1 reads SGHDT; CDR2 reads YYEEEE.

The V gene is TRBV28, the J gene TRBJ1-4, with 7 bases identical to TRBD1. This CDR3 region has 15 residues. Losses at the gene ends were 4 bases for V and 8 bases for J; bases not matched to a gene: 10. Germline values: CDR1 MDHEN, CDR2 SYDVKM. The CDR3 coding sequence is TGTGCCAGCAGTTCGGCAGGACAGGATTGGGAAAAACTGTTTTTT. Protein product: CASSSAGQDWEKLFF.

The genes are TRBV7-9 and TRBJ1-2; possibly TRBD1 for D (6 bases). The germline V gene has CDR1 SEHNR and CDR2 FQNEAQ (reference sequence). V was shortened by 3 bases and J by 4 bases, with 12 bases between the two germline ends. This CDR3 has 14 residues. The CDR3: CASSLVDRLYGYTF. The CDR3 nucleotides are TGTGCCAGCAGCTTGGTCGACAGGCTCTATGGCTACACCTTC. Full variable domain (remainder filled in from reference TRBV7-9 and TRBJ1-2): DTGVSQNPRHKITKRGQNVTFRCDPISEHNRLYWYRQTLGQGPEFLTYFQNEAQLEKSRLLSDRFSAERPKGSFSTLEIQRTEQGDSAMYLCASSLVDRLYGYTFGSGTRLTVV.

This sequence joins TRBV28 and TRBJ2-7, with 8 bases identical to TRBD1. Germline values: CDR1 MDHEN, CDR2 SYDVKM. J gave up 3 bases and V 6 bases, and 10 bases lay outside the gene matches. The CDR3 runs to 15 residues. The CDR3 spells CASSPYGTGNYEQYF. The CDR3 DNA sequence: TGTGCCAGCAGCCCCTATGGGACAGGAAACTACGAGCAGTACTTC. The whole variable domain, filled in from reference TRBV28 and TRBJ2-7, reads DVKVTQSSRYLVKRTGEKVFLECVQDMDHENMFWYRQDPGLGLRLIYFSYDVKMKEKGDIPEGYSVSREKKERFSLILESASTNQTSMYLCASSPYGTGNYEQYFGPGTRLTVT.

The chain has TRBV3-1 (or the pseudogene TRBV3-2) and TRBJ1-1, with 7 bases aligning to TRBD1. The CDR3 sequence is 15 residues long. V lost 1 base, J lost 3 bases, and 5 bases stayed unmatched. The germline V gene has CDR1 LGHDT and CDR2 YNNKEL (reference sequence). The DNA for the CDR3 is TGTGCCAGCAGCCAAGCACCGGGACAGCACACTGAAGCTTTCTTT. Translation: CASSQAPGQHTEAFF.

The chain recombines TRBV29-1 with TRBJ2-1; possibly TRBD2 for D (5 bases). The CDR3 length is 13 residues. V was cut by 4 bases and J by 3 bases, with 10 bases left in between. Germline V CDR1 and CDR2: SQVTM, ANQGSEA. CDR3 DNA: TGCAGCGTTGGTCAACTAGTCTACAATGAGCAGTTCTTC. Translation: CSVGQLVYNEQFF.

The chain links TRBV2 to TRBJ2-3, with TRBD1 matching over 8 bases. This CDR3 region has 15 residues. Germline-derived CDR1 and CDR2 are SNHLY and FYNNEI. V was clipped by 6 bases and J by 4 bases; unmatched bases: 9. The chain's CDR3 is CASSQLGQGADTQYF. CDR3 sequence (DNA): TGTGCCAGCAGCCAACTCGGACAGGGTGCAGATACGCAGTATTTT.

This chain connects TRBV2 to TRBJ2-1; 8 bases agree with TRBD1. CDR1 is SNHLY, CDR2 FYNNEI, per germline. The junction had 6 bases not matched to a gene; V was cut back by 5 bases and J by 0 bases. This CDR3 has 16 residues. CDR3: CASSPPGQGSYNEQFF. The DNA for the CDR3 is TGTGCCAGCAGTCCCCCCGGACAGGGCTCCTACAATGAGCAGTTCTTC.

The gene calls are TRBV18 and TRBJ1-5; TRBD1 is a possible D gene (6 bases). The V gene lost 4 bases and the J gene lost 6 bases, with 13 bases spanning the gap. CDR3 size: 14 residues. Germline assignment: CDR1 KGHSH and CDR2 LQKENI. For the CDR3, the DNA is TGTGCCAGCTCACAGTCAGGGGAGGGTCAGCCCCAGCATTTT. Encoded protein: CASSQSGEGQPQHF.

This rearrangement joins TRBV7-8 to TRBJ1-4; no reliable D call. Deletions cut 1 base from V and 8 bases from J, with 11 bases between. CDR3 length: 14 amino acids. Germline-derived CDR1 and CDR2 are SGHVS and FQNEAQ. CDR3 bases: TGTGCCAGCAGCTTAGGGATGGGAGGAGAAAAACTGTTTTTT. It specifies CASSLGMGGEKLFF. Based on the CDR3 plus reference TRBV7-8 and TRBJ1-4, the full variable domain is GAGVSQSPRYKVAKRGQDVALRCDPISGHVSLFWYQQALGQGPEFLTYFQNEAQLDKSGLPSDRFFAERPEGSVSTLKIQRTQQEDSAVYLCASSLGMGGEKLFFGSGTQLSVL.

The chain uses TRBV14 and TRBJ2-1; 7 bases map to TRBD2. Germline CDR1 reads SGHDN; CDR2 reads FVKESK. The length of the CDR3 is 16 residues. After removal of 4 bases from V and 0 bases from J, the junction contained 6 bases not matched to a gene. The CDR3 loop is CASSRGGFNSYNEQFF. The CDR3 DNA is TGTGCCAGCAGCCGCGGGGGATTTAACTCCTACAATGAGCAGTTCTTC.

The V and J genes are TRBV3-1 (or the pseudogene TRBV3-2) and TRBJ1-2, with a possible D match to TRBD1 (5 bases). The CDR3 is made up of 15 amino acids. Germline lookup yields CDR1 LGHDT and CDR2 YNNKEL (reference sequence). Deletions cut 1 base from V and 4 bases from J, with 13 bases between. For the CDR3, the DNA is TGTGCCAGCAGCCAAGGCACGGGGGTTGCCTATGGCTACACCTTC. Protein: CASSQGTGVAYGYTF.

The CDR3: CAISDVRDRPYEQYF. The CDR3 nucleotides read TGTGCCATCAGTGACGTCCGGGACAGACCCTACGAGCAGTACTTC. This chain connects TRBV10-3 to TRBJ2-7; 7 positions agree with TRBD1. After removal of 3 bases from V and 2 bases from J, the junction contained 7 bases not matched to a gene. This CDR3 has 15 residues. Germline CDR1 ENHRY, CDR2 SYGVKD.